This T cell receptor beta chain was sequenced in a study of OX40 agonist ivuxolimab in advanced cancers. The germline CDR1 and CDR2 sequences are PRHDT and FYEKMQ (reference sequence). The ends lost 5 bases at V and 2 bases at J; junction bases unmatched: 9. The CDR3 sequence is 18 residues long. Generated by immunoSEQ multiplex PCR, the TCRdb table keeps only in-frame clones and is missing some. Of approximately 76,000 clones in the sample, just over 85% were seen once. This clonotype was obtained from an adult with an advanced solid tumor such as melanoma, head and neck, liver or kidney cancer. The chain combines TRBV13 with TRBJ2-3; 14 bases are shared with TRBD2. The sample in question was CD4+ or CD8+ T cells sorted from blood, obtained in a trial of the OX40 agonist ivuxolimab. As DNA, the CDR3 is TGTGCCAGCAGCGCGCCCGGGACTAGCGGGGGAAACACAGATACGCAGTATTTT. Its protein product is CASSAPGTSGGNTDTQYF.